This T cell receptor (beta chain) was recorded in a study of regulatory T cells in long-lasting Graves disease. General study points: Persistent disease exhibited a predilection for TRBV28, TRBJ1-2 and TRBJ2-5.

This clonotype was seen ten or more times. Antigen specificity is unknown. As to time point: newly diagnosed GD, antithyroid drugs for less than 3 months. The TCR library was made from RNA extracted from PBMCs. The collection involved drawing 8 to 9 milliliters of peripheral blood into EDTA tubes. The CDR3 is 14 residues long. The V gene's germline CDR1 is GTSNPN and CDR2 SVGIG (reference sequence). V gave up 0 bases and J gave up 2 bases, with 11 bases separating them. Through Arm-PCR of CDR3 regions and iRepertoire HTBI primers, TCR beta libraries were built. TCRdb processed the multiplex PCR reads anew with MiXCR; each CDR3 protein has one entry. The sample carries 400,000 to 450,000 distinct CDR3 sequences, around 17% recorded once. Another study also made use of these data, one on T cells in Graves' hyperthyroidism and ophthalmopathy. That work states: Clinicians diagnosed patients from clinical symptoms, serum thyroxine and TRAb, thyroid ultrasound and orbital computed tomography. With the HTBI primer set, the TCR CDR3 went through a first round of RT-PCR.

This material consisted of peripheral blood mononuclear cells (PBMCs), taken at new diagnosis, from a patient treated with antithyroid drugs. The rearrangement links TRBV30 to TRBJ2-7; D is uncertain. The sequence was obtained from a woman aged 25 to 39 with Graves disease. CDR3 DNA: TGTGCCTGGAGTGTAAGTGGTAGGGCCTACGAGCAGTACTTC. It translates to CAWSVSGRAYEQYF.